This T cell receptor (beta chain) appears in the sequencing data of a study of blood T cell repertoires in COVID-19. Before being deemed recovered, Cohort 3 donors had two negative PCRs, clearance, or symptom resolution. The germline gives CDR1 GTSNPN, CDR2 SVGIG (reference sequence). V was cut by 2 bases and J by 1 base, with 5 bases left in between. This CDR3 contains 12 residues. TCRdb's copy holds only in-frame clones and misses some; the assay was immunoSEQ multiplex PCR. This table has 360,000 or so clones, roughly nine tenths appearing once. This receptor was obtained from a woman between 25 and 40 years old who had recovered from COVID-19. The chain couples TRBV30 to TRBJ2-5; D unresolved. Source material: PBMCs or T cells enriched from blood (not recorded which). The CDR3 nucleotides read TGTGCCTGGAGTTTCATCCAAGAGACCCAGTACTTC. It yields the protein CAWSFIQETQYF.